Listed below are T cell receptor beta chains from one sample, sequenced in a study of neurological immune-mediated disorders. TCRdb passed the 5' RACE reads through MiXCR, listing each CDR3 protein once. The sample has about 70,000 distinct CDR3 sequences, approximately 3.3% seen once. The sequenced sample was PBMCs. The source of these receptors is a woman aged 45-65 years with multiple sclerosis. The CDR3 runs from the conserved cysteine through the conserved F or W. The order of the fields is D gene, V gene, clone size, J gene, CDR3 protein, CDR3 DNA. The D gene is left open where the match is weak. Expanded clones get a size class; other rows say once, few or many, or leave the size out.

NA,TRBV5-6,many,TRBJ2-3,CASSWRGGVTDTQYF,TGTGCCAGCAGCTGGAGGGGCGGGGTCACAGATACGCAGTATTTT
NA,TRBV20-1,many,TRBJ1-2,CSAAGRGNYGYTF,TGCAGTGCCGCAGGGCGGGGGAACTATGGCTACACCTTC
TRBD2,TRBV2,many,TRBJ2-7,CASSPSGLYEQYF,TGTGCCAGTTCCCCTAGCGGGCTCTACGAGCAGTACTTC
NA,TRBV5-1,many,TRBJ2-1,CASSLEYEQFF,TGCGCCAGCAGCTTGGAATATGAGCAGTTCTTC
NA,TRBV20-1,many,TRBJ2-5,CRAARNQETQYF,TGCAGGGCTGCGCGGAATCAAGAGACCCAGTACTTC
TRBD2,TRBV6-4,many,TRBJ2-7,CASSEEFSGSIYEQYF,TGTGCCAGCAGTGAAGAGTTTAGCGGGAGCATCTACGAGCAGTACTTC
TRBD1,TRBV15,many,TRBJ2-2,CATSRVLATGGTGELFF,TGTGCCACCAGCAGAGTTTTGGCGACAGGGGGTACCGGGGAGCTGTTTTTT
NA,TRBV20-1,many,TRBJ2-4,CSARRISGIQYF,TGCAGTGCTAGGAGGATTTCTGGGATTCAGTACTTC
NA,TRBV5-1,many,TRBJ1-2,CASQQQTGSYGYTF,TGCGCCAGCCAGCAGCAGACAGGCAGCTATGGCTACACCTTC
NA,TRBV6-5,many,TRBJ2-7,CASSVHYSSYEQYF,TGTGCCAGCAGTGTACACTACAGCTCCTACGAGCAGTACTTC
TRBD1,TRBV20-1,many,TRBJ1-2,CSARRSQGAYGYTF,TGCAGTGCTAGACGTTCACAGGGGGCATACGGCTACACCTTC
NA,TRBV7-2,many,TRBJ1-5,CASSLSTGVFQPQHF,TGTGCCAGCAGCTTATCGACTGGGGTATTTCAGCCCCAGCATTTT
TRBD2,TRBV20-1,many,TRBJ2-1,CSARHREGYNEQFF,TGCAGTGCTAGACACCGGGAGGGCTACAATGAGCAGTTCTTC
TRBD1,TRBV12-3/TRBV12-4,NA,TRBJ2-1,CASSFVGTGGIHEQFF,TGTGCCAGCAGTTTTGTCGGGACAGGGGGTATCCATGAGCAGTTCTTC
TRBD1,TRBV20-1,many,TRBJ2-1,CSAIPTGGGALSDEQFF,TGCAGTGCTATCCCGACAGGGGGGGGGGCTCTTAGCGATGAGCAGTTCTTC
NA,TRBV20-1,few,TRBJ2-7,CSARDKRWAEQYF,TGCAGTGCTAGAGATAAGCGGTGGGCCGAGCAGTACTTC
NA,TRBV20-1,many,TRBJ2-3,CSALADTQYF,TGCAGTGCCCTGGCTGATACGCAGTATTTT
TRBD2,TRBV7-2,many,TRBJ2-7,CASSIAGTSGVFYEQYF,TGTGCCAGCAGCATAGCCGGGACTAGCGGGGTTTTCTACGAGCAGTACTTC
TRBD1,TRBV5-1,many,TRBJ1-5,CASSSGQENQPQHF,TGCGCCAGCAGCTCGGGACAGGAAAATCAGCCCCAGCATTTT
TRBD1,TRBV5-1,many,TRBJ2-6,CASSVDRGGNVLTF,TGCGCCAGCAGCGTTGACAGGGGGGGCAACGTCCTGACTTTC
NA,TRBV20-1,many,TRBJ1-1,CSASPGTTEAFF,TGCAGTGCTAGTCCCGGGACCACTGAAGCTTTCTTT
NA,TRBV7-2,many,TRBJ2-3,CASSIRQNTDTQYF,TGTGCCAGCAGCATTAGACAGAACACAGATACGCAGTATTTT
NA,TRBV18,many,TRBJ1-2,CASSETEIYGYTF,TGTGCCAGCTCAGAAACGGAGATCTATGGCTACACCTTC
NA,TRBV5-1,few,TRBJ2-2,CASSGQNTGELFF,TGCGCCAGCAGTGGACAGAACACCGGGGAGCTGTTTTTT
TRBD1,TRBV20-1,many,TRBJ1-5,CSAGLRTGSNQPQHF,TGCAGTGCTGGCCTTCGGACAGGTAGCAATCAGCCCCAGCATTTT
TRBD1,TRBV4-3,many,TRBJ1-2,CASSQVTGTGGGRTF,TGCGCCAGCAGCCAAGTGACCGGGACAGGGGGCGGGCGCACCTTC
NA,TRBV7-2,many,TRBJ1-1,CASSLNWSGEAFF,TGTGCCAGCAGCCTAAATTGGTCAGGGGAAGCTTTCTTT
NA,TRBV20-1,many,TRBJ2-7,CSASTDTPIFYEQYF,TGCAGTGCTTCGACAGATACCCCGATCTTTTACGAGCAGTACTTC
NA,TRBV24-1,many,TRBJ1-5,CATSEGMGDQPQHF,TGTGCCACCAGTGAGGGGATGGGGGATCAGCCCCAGCATTTT
NA,TRBV3-1,many,TRBJ1-5,CASSQLSGEPQHF,TGTGCCAGCAGCCAGCTCTCAGGAGAGCCCCAGCATTTT
NA,TRBV18,NA,TRBJ2-1,CASSPLSGTGGEQFF,TGTGCCAGCTCACCACTTAGCGGTACCGGAGGGGAGCAGTTCTTC
NA,TRBV5-1,many,TRBJ2-2,CASSFGASGTGELFF,TGCGCCAGCAGCTTTGGGGCCTCGGGCACCGGGGAGCTGTTTTTT
TRBD1,TRBV7-2,many,TRBJ2-7,CASSVTGAGEQYF,TGTGCCAGCAGCGTCACAGGGGCTGGCGAGCAGTACTTC
NA,TRBV20-1,many,TRBJ1-5,CSATSPGQPQHF,TGCAGTGCTACCAGCCCGGGTCAGCCCCAGCATTTT
TRBD2,TRBV20-1,many,TRBJ2-7,CSASPWGLAGTYEQYF,TGCAGTGCTAGTCCATGGGGACTAGCGGGAACATACGAGCAGTACTTC
TRBD1,TRBV15,many,TRBJ1-4,CATRKEGARREKLFF,TGTGCCACCAGAAAGGAGGGGGCACGTCGGGAAAAACTGTTTTTT
NA,TRBV4-3,many,TRBJ2-1,CASSPLWQVLYNEQFF,TGCGCCAGCAGCCCCCTGTGGCAGGTCCTTTACAATGAGCAGTTCTTC
NA,TRBV5-1,many,TRBJ2-5,CASTSDQETQYF,TGCGCCAGCACTTCAGATCAAGAGACCCAGTACTTC
NA,TRBV5-6,many,TRBJ2-1,CASSFLLGTPGNEQFF,TGTGCCAGCAGCTTTCTCCTTGGGACGCCTGGGAATGAGCAGTTCTTC
TRBD2,TRBV7-2,NA,TRBJ2-3,CASSLGGDSGGRDTQYF,TGTGCCAGCAGCTTAGGTGGGGATAGCGGGGGTAGAGATACGCAGTATTTT
NA,TRBV7-9,many,TRBJ2-4,CASSHSPMLAKNIQYF,TGTGCCAGCAGCCACAGTCCCATGCTGGCCAAAAACATTCAGTACTTC
TRBD2,TRBV5-1,many,TRBJ2-5,CASSREGETQYF,TGCGCCAGCAGCCGGGAGGGGGAGACCCAGTACTTC